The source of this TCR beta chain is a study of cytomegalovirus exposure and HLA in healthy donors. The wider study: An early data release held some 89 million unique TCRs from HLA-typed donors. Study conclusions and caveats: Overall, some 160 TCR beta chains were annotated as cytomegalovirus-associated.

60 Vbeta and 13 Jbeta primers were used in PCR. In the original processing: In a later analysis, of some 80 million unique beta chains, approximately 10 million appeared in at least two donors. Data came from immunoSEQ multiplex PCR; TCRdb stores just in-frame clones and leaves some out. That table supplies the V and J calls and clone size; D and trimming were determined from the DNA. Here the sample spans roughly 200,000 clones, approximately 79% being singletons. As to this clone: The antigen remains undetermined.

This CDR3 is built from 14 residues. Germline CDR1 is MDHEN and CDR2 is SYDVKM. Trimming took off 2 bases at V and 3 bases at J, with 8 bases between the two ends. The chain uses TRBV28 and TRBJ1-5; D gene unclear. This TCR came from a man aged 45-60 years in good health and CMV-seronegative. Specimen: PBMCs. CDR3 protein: CASSLIRDNQPQHF. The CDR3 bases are TGTGCCAGCAGTTTAATCCGGGACAATCAGCCCCAGCATTTT.